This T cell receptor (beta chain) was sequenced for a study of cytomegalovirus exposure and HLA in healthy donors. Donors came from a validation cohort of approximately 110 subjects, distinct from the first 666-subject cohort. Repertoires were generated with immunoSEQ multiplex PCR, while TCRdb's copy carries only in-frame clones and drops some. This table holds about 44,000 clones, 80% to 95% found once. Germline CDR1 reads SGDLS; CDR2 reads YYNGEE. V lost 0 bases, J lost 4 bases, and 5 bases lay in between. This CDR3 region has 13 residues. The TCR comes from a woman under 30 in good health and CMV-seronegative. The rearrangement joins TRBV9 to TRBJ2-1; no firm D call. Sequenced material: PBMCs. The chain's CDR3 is CASSVGAYNEQFF. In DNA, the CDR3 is TGTGCCAGCAGCGTAGGAGCGTACAATGAGCAGTTCTTC.